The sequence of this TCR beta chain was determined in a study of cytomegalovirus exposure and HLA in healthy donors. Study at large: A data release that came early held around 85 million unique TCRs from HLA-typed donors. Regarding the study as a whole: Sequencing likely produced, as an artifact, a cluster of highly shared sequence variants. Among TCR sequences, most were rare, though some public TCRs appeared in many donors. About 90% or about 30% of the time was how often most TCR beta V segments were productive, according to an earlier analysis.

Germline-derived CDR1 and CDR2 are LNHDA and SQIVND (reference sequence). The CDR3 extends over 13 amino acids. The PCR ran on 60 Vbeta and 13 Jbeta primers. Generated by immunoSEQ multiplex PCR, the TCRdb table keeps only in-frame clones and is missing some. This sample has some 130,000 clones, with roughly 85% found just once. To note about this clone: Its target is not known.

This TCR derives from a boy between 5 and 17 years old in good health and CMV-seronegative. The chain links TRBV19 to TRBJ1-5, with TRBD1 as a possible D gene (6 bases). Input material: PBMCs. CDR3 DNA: TGTGCGACGCAGGGGAATAGCAATCAGCCCCAGCATTTT. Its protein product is CATQGNSNQPQHF.